The 10 T cell receptor beta chains reported below all come from one sample, sequenced in a study of T-cell reconstitution after alpha-beta-depleted transplantation in children. Study findings and constraints: The authors attributed T-cell counts and diversity one year after transplant mostly to newly produced T cells.

No antigen is known for these receptors. Molecular barcoding with unique molecular identifiers was used for the TCRbeta library. TCRdb called the PCR reads again in MiXCR, with one record for every CDR3 protein. The repertoire holds hundreds of thousands of distinct CDR3 sequences, with roughly 7.8% as singletons. The material sequenced was peripheral blood, taken 360 days after TCRalphabeta/CD19-depleted stem cell transplant. The receptors derive from a female patient aged 2-15 years who had a stem cell transplant for Fanconi anemia, so the T cells may come from the graft donor.

This clonotype was found a few times. V is TRBV6-2 or TRBV6-3 and J is TRBJ2-6, with D possibly being TRBD1 (6 bases). The ends were cut back, 6 bases at V and 2 bases at J, with 14 bases in the middle. CDR3 length: 16 amino acids. CDR1 MNHEY and CDR2 SVGEGT come from the germline V gene. This CDR3 reads CASRATQGTGANVLTF. CDR3 DNA sequence: TGTGCCAGCAGGGCCACACAGGGAACTGGGGCCAACGTCCTGACTTTC.

This clonotype turned up a few times. The V and J genes are TRBV11-2 and TRBJ2-3; D might be TRBD1 (6 bases). The germline gives CDR1 SGHAT, CDR2 FQNNGV. Between the trimmed V and J ends, which lost 4 bases and 2 bases, there was a span of 10 bases. The CDR3 is made up of 14 amino acids. CDR3 in amino acids: CASSSGQNTDTQYF. The CDR3 nucleotides read TGTGCCAGCAGCTCAGGACAGAACACAGATACGCAGTATTTT.

This clonotype was seen at least ten times. The genes are TRBV5-1 and TRBJ2-5; D is perhaps TRBD2 (6 bases). Germline CDR1 and CDR2: SGHRS and YFSETQ. V lost 0 bases to trimming and J lost 1 base, with 19 bases between them. The CDR3 runs to 18 residues. The CDR3 here is CASSLAGRSGGTQETQYF. For the CDR3, the DNA is TGCGCCAGCAGCTTGGCCGGGCGGAGTGGAGGGACCCAAGAGACCCAGTACTTC.

At least ten counts were recorded for this clonotype. A junction boundary mismatches the germline segment, possibly from a read error. V gene TRBV20-1 combines with J gene TRBJ2-5, with 8 bases that match TRBD1. The CDR3 is 15 amino acids. CDR1 is DFQATT, CDR2 SNEGSKA, per germline (reference sequence). The CDR3 loop reads CSAREFGQGLETQYF. The CDR3 DNA reads TGCAGTGCCAGAGAGTTTGGACAGGGACTTGAGACCCAGTACTTC.

This clonotype was seen ten or more times. The chain is built from TRBV4-3 and TRBJ2-5, with 9 bases aligning to TRBD2. The CDR3 is 17 residues long. The V and J ends lost 4 bases and 5 bases, in that order; junction bases with no gene match: 14. CDR1 is LGHNA, CDR2 YSLEER, per germline. The CDR3 coding sequence is TGCGCCAGCAGCCTGGGGGCGGGGGGGCCTTCGGATGAGACCCAGTACTTC. Its translation: CASSLGAGGPSDETQYF.

In its sample, this clonotype was seen many times. The chain is built from TRBV6-4 and TRBJ1-1; D ambiguous. The CDR3 has 14 amino acids. Trimming took off 6 bases at V and 4 bases at J, with 15 bases between the two ends. Looked up from germline, CDR1 is MRHNA and CDR2 is SNTAGT. The CDR3: CASRRVPLGTEAFF. Written as DNA, the CDR3 is TGTGCCAGCAGAAGGGTTCCCTTGGGCACTGAAGCTTTCTTT.

In this sample, this clonotype turned up many times. This chain uses TRBV5-4 with TRBJ2-5; a possible D gene is TRBD1 (5 bases). V was cut by 0 bases and J by 7 bases, with 10 bases left in between. Germline CDR1 SGHNT, CDR2 YYREEE (reference sequence). The CDR3 consists of 13 residues. CDR3 sequence (DNA): TGTGCCAGCAGCTTGGAGGGGTGGCGGACCCAGTACTTC. Its protein is CASSLEGWRTQYF.

This clonotype occurred many times. The DNA for the CDR3 is TGCAGTGCTAGCGGACTCCAGGAGACCCAGTACTTC. Protein sequence: CSASGLQETQYF. The J gene is TRBJ2-5, the V gene TRBV20-1, with TRBD2 as a possible D gene (5 bases). V gave up 3 bases and J gave up 5 bases, with 10 bases separating them. The CDR3 is 12 amino acids. Looked up from germline, CDR1 is DFQATT and CDR2 is SNEGSKA (reference sequence).

The chain combines TRBV10-2 with TRBJ2-3, with D possibly being TRBD2 (6 bases). The germline V gene has CDR1 WSHSY and CDR2 SAAADI. Trimming removed 4 bases at V and 1 base at J, with 12 bases between. The CDR3 sequence is 15 residues long. The DNA of the CDR3 is TGCGCCAGCAGTGGACTAGGAAGGCGCACAGATACGCAGTATTTT. Its protein is CASSGLGRRTDTQYF.

With regard to this clonotype: This may come from a read error, since a much larger clone is one base off. The genes are TRBV9 and TRBJ1-2, with TRBD1 matching over 7 bases. The junction had 5 bases not matched to a gene; V was cut back by 1 base and J by 2 bases. CDR3 length: 15 residues. From germline, CDR1 is SGDLS and CDR2 YYNGEE. CDR3 sequence reads: CASSVSRGTNYGYTF. Written as DNA, the CDR3 is TGTGCCAGCAGCGTAAGCAGGGGGACCAACTATGGCTACACCTTC.